These T cell receptor beta chains were read from a single sample in a study of cytomegalovirus exposure and HLA in healthy donors. Profiled with immunoSEQ multiplex PCR; TCRdb holds only in-frame clones, not every one. The repertoire holds some 140,000 clones, with 86% as singletons. Sequenced input: PBMCs. The receptors originated from a man between 18 and 29 years old in good health and CMV-seronegative. Each CDR3 is given with its conserved first and last residue. The order of the fields is J gene, V gene, clone size, D gene, CDR3 protein, CDR3 DNA. The D gene is left open where the match is weak. Not every row has a clone size; where given, it reads once, few, many or a size class.

J gene: TRBJ2-5
V gene: TRBV7-2
clone size: once
D gene: .
CDR3 protein: CASSPGDSLHGTQYF
CDR3 DNA: TGTGCCAGCAGCCCCGGGGACTCGTTACACGGGACCCAGTACTTC

J gene: TRBJ2-7
V gene: TRBV27
clone size: few
D gene: .
CDR3 protein: CASSLSSGYNSEQYF
CDR3 DNA: TGTGCCAGCAGTTTATCATCAGGGTATAATTCCGAGCAGTACTTC

J gene: TRBJ2-2
V gene: TRBV6-6
clone size: .
D gene: .
CDR3 protein: CASSYSSSGELFF
CDR3 DNA: TGTGCCAGCAGTTACTCGAGTTCCGGGGAGCTGTTTTTT

J gene: TRBJ1-5
V gene: TRBV16
clone size: .
D gene: .
CDR3 protein: CASSHYGGAPYSNQPQHF
CDR3 DNA: TGTGCCAGCAGCCACTATGGGGGGGCTCCGTATAGCAATCAGCCCCAGCATTTT

J gene: TRBJ1-2
V gene: TRBV30
clone size: .
D gene: .
CDR3 protein: CAWCRFTEANYGYTF
CDR3 DNA: TGTGCCTGGTGTCGGTTTACAGAAGCTAACTATGGCTACACCTTC

J gene: TRBJ2-4
V gene: TRBV25-1
clone size: .
D gene: .
CDR3 protein: CASSGGENIQYF
CDR3 DNA: TGTGCCAGCAGTGGGGGGGAAAACATTCAGTACTTC

J gene: TRBJ2-7
V gene: TRBV25-1
clone size: .
D gene: .
CDR3 protein: CASSDTGGLGEQYF
CDR3 DNA: TGTGCCAGCAGTGATACCGGCGGGTTGGGCGAGCAGTACTTC

J gene: TRBJ2-5
V gene: TRBV25-1
clone size: .
D gene: .
CDR3 protein: CASSEGETQYF
CDR3 DNA: TGTGCCAGCAGTGAAGGCGAGACCCAGTACTTC

J gene: TRBJ2-3
V gene: TRBV15
clone size: .
D gene: TRBD1
CDR3 protein: CATLRDRGRDTQYF
CDR3 DNA: TGTGCCACCCTCCGGGACAGGGGGCGTGATACGCAGTATTTT

J gene: TRBJ1-5
V gene: TRBV2
clone size: .
D gene: .
CDR3 protein: CASSASGYSNQPQHF
CDR3 DNA: TGTGCCAGCAGTGCGAGTGGTTATAGCAATCAGCCCCAGCATTTT

J gene: TRBJ1-4
V gene: TRBV5-1
clone size: .
D gene: TRBD1
CDR3 protein: CASSSTGVANEKLFF
CDR3 DNA: TGCGCCAGCAGCTCGACAGGGGTGGCTAATGAAAAACTGTTTTTT

J gene: TRBJ2-2
V gene: TRBV30
clone size: .
D gene: .
CDR3 protein: CAWSPMNTGELFF
CDR3 DNA: TGTGCCTGGAGTCCCATGAACACCGGGGAGCTGTTTTTT

J gene: TRBJ1-2
V gene: TRBV5-1
clone size: once
D gene: .
CDR3 protein: CASSLSGYGYTF
CDR3 DNA: TGCGCCAGCAGCTTGTCCGGGTACGGCTACACCTTC

J gene: TRBJ1-1
V gene: TRBV5-6
clone size: .
D gene: .
CDR3 protein: CASSLGAGTSEAFF
CDR3 DNA: TGTGCCAGCAGCTTGGGGGCGGGTACCTCTGAAGCTTTCTTT

J gene: TRBJ2-2
V gene: TRBV5-4
clone size: .
D gene: TRBD2
CDR3 protein: CASSRQLAGGNTGELFF
CDR3 DNA: TGTGCCAGTAGCCGACAACTAGCGGGGGGGAACACCGGGGAGCTGTTTTTT

J gene: TRBJ2-1
V gene: TRBV6-5
clone size: few
D gene: TRBD1
CDR3 protein: CASSTTGEGGNEQFF
CDR3 DNA: TGTGCCAGCAGTACGACAGGGGAAGGCGGCAATGAGCAGTTCTTC

J gene: TRBJ2-1
V gene: TRBV15
clone size: .
D gene: TRBD2
CDR3 protein: CATSANGGTYNEQFF
CDR3 DNA: TGTGCCACCTCCGCGAACGGGGGGACCTACAATGAGCAGTTCTTC

J gene: TRBJ2-1
V gene: TRBV5-1
clone size: .
D gene: TRBD1
CDR3 protein: CASSFLTGELEQFF
CDR3 DNA: TGCGCCAGCAGCTTCCTGACAGGGGAACTTGAGCAGTTCTTC

J gene: TRBJ1-1
V gene: TRBV10-2
clone size: .
D gene: .
CDR3 protein: CASSEELYTEAFF
CDR3 DNA: TGCGCCAGCAGTGAGGAGCTATACACTGAAGCTTTCTTT

J gene: TRBJ2-1
V gene: TRBV2
clone size: .
D gene: .
CDR3 protein: CASTPLRGGNEQFF
CDR3 DNA: TGTGCCAGCACCCCCCTCAGGGGTGGGAATGAGCAGTTCTTC

J gene: TRBJ1-2
V gene: TRBV11-1
clone size: .
D gene: TRBD1
CDR3 protein: CASSYRDRGNGYTF
CDR3 DNA: TGTGCCAGCAGCTACCGGGACAGGGGCAATGGCTACACCTTC

J gene: TRBJ1-5
V gene: TRBV7-2
clone size: .
D gene: TRBD1
CDR3 protein: CASSAQTGSNQPQHF
CDR3 DNA: TGTGCCAGCAGCGCCCAGACAGGGAGCAATCAGCCCCAGCATTTT

J gene: TRBJ2-7
V gene: TRBV6-5
clone size: .
D gene: TRBD1
CDR3 protein: CASSYKGQGLREQYF
CDR3 DNA: TGTGCCAGCAGTTATAAGGGACAGGGTCTTCGCGAGCAGTACTTC

J gene: TRBJ1-4
V gene: TRBV11-2
clone size: .
D gene: .
CDR3 protein: CASSLSRGSTTNEKLFF
CDR3 DNA: TGTGCCAGCAGCTTAAGCAGGGGTAGCACAACTAATGAAAAACTGTTTTTT

J gene: TRBJ1-3
V gene: TRBV6-1
clone size: .
D gene: .
CDR3 protein: CASSSGASGNTIYF
CDR3 DNA: TGTGCCAGCAGCTCAGGGGCTTCTGGAAACACCATATATTTT

J gene: TRBJ2-3
V gene: TRBV18
clone size: .
D gene: TRBD1
CDR3 protein: CASSPFLTGGDTDTQYF
CDR3 DNA: TGTGCCAGCTCACCCTTCCTTACAGGGGGTGACACAGATACGCAGTATTTT

J gene: TRBJ1-2
V gene: TRBV28
clone size: .
D gene: .
CDR3 protein: CASSGRGLVNYGYTF
CDR3 DNA: TGTGCCAGCAGCGGGAGAGGTTTGGTTAACTATGGCTACACCTTC

J gene: TRBJ1-1
V gene: TRBV5-1
clone size: .
D gene: .
CDR3 protein: CASSLYGRGDTEAFF
CDR3 DNA: TGCGCCAGCAGCTTATATGGACGGGGAGACACTGAAGCTTTCTTT

J gene: TRBJ2-5
V gene: TRBV5-4
clone size: .
D gene: TRBD2
CDR3 protein: CASSPGTSGGIQETQYF
CDR3 DNA: TGTGCCAGCAGCCCCGGGACTAGCGGGGGGATTCAAGAGACCCAGTACTTC

J gene: TRBJ2-1
V gene: TRBV5-1
clone size: .
D gene: .
CDR3 protein: CASSPPGRGNEQFF
CDR3 DNA: TGCGCCAGCAGCCCCCCCGGAAGGGGCAATGAGCAGTTCTTC

J gene: TRBJ2-7
V gene: TRBV27
clone size: .
D gene: TRBD1
CDR3 protein: CASSDPGQGAREQYF
CDR3 DNA: TGTGCCAGCAGTGATCCGGGACAGGGGGCACGGGAGCAGTACTTC